This TCR beta chain was retrieved from a study of T cell responses to AZD1222 COVID-19 vaccine. This CDR3 region has 16 residues. Germline V gives CDR1 PRHDT, CDR2 FYEKMQ (reference sequence). Trimming at V came to 4 bases and at J to 3 bases, leaving 11 bases not matched to a gene. This table comes from immunoSEQ multiplex PCR, and its TCRdb copy is limited to in-frame clones, with some not included. The sample lists around 99,000 clones, 87% seen once, with around 4.7% in the top ten. The sample in question was peripheral blood, obtained 28 days after the second AZD1222 dose. The clonotype comes from an adult who received the AZD1222 COVID-19 vaccine. The chain uses TRBV13 and TRBJ2-5, with TRBD1 matching 7 bases. Here the CDR3 reads CASSSIDRVGEETQYF. The CDR3 nucleotides read TGTGCCAGCAGCTCCATAGACAGGGTCGGGGAAGAGACCCAGTACTTC.